This T cell receptor beta chain was sequenced in a study of blood T cell repertoires in COVID-19. Across the study: T cells, B-cell-depleted T cells, or PBMCs provided the cDNA or gDNA that served as material.

Repertoires were generated with immunoSEQ multiplex PCR, while TCRdb's copy carries only in-frame clones and drops some. The table includes nearly 100,000 clones, approximately 86% detected once. The J segment lost 0 bases and the V segment lost 3 bases, leaving 1 base of the junction unmatched. The CDR3 contains 14 residues. Germline CDR1 and CDR2: SGHTA and FQGNSA. The clonotype comes from a man older than 75 with acute or convalescent COVID-19. The sample consisted of peripheral blood. V is TRBV7-2 and J is TRBJ2-7; 8 positions match TRBD1. The CDR3 nucleotides are TGTGCCAGCAGCTTTACAGGGGGCTCCTACGAGCAGTACTTC. Its translation: CASSFTGGSYEQYF. The variable domain in full, with the rest retrieved from reference TRBV7-2 and TRBJ2-7, is GAGVSQSPSNKVTEKGKDVELRCDPISGHTALYWYRQSLGQGLEFLIYFQGNSAPDKSGLPSDRFSAERTGGSVSTLTIQRTQQEDSAVYLCASSFTGGSYEQYFGPGTRLTVT.